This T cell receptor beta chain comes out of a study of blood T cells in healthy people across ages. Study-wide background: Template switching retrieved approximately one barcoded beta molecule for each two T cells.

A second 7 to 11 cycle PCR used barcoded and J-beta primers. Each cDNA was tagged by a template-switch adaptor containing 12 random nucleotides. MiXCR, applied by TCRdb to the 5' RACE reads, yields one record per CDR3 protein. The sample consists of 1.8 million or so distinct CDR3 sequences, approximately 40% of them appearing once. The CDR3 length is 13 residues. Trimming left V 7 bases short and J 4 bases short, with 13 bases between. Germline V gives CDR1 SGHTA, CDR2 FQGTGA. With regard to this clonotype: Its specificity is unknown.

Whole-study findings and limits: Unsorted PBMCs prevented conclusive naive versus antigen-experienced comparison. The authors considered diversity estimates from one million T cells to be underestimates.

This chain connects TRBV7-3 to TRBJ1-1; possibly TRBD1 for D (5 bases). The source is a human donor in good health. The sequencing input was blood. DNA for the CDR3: TGTGCCAGCACCATCCCGGGGGGCACTGAAGCTTTCTTT. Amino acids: CASTIPGGTEAFF.